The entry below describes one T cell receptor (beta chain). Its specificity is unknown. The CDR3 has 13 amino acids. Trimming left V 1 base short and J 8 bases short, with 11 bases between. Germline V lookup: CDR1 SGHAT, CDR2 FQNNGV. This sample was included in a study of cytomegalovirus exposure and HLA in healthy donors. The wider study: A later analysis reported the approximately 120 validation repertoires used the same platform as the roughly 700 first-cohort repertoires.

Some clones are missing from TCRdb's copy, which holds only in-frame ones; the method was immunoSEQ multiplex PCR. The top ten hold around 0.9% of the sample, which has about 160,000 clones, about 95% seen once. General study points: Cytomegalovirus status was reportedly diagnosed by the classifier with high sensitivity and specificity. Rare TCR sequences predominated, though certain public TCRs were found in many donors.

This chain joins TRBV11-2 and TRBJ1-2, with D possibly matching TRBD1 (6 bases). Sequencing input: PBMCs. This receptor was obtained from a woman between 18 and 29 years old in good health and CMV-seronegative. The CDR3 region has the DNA TGTGCCAGCAGCTTAGCGGGGGGCGCGGGCTACACCTTC. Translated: CASSLAGGAGYTF.